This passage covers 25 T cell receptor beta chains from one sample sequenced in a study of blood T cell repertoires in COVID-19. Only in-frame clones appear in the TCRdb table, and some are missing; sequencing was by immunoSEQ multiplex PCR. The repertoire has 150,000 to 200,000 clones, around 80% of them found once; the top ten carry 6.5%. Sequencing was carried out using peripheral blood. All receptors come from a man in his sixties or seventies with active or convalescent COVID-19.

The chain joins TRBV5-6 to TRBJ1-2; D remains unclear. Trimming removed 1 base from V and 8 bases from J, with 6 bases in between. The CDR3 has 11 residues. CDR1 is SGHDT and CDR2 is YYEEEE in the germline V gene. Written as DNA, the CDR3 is TGTGCCAGCAGCTTGTCCGCGGGCTACACCTTC. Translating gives CASSLSAGYTF.

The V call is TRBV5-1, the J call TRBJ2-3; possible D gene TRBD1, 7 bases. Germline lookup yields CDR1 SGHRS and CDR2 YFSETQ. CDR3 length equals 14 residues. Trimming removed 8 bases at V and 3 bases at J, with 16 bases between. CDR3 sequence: CASGGGMVTDTQYF. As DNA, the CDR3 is TGCGCCAGTGGAGGGGGCATGGTGACAGATACGCAGTATTTT.

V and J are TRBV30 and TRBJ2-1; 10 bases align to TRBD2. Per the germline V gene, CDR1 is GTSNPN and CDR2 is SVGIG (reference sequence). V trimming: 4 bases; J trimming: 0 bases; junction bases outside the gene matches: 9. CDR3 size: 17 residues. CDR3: CAWNVLAGIYSYNEQFF. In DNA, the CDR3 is TGTGCCTGGAACGTACTAGCGGGAATATACTCCTACAATGAGCAGTTCTTC.

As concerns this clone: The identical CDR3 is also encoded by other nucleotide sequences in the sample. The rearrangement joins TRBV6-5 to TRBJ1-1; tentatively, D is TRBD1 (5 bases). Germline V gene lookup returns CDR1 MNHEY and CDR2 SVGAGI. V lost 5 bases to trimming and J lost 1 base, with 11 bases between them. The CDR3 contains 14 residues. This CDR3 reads CASSPRTGNTEAFF. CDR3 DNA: TGTGCCAGCAGTCCTCGTACAGGGAACACTGAAGCTTTCTTT.

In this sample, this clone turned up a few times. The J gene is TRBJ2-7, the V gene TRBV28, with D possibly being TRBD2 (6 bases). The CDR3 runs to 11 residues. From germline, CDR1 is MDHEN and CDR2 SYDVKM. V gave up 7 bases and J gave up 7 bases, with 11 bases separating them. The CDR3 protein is CASTAGEEQYF. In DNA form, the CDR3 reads TGTGCCAGCACAGCGGGTGAGGAGCAGTACTTC.

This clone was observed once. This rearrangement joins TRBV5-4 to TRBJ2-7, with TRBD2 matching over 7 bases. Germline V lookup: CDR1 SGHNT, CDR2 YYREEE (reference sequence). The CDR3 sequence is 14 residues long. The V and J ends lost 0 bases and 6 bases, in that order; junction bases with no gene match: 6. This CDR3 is CASSLGSGIVEQYF. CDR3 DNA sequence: TGTGCCAGCAGCTTGGGGAGCGGGATCGTCGAGCAGTACTTC.

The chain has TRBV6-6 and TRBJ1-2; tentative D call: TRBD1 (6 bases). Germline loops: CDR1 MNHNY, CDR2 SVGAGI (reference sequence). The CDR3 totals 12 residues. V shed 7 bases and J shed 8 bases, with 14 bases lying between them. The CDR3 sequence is CASTIGTHGYTF. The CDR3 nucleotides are TGTGCCAGCACCATAGGGACACACGGCTACACCTTC.

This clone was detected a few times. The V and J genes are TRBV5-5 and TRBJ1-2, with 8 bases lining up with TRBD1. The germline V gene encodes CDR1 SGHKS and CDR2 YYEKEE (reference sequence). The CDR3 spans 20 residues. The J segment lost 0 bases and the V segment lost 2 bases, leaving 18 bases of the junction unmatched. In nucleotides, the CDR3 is TGTGCCAGCAGCTTAATACCCGGACAGACAGGGGCGGTAACTAACTATGGCTACACCTTC. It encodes CASSLIPGQTGAVTNYGYTF.

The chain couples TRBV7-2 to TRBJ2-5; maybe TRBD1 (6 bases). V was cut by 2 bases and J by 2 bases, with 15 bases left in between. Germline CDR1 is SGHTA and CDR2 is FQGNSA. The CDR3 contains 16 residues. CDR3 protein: CASSLYAGAKQETQYF. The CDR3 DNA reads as TGTGCCAGCAGCTTATATGCAGGGGCGAAGCAAGAGACCCAGTACTTC.

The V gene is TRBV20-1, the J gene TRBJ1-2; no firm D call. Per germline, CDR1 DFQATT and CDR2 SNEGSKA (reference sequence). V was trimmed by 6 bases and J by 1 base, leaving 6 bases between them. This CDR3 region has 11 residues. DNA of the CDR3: TGCAGTGCCGAGCTTAACTATGGCTACACCTTC. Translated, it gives CSAELNYGYTF.

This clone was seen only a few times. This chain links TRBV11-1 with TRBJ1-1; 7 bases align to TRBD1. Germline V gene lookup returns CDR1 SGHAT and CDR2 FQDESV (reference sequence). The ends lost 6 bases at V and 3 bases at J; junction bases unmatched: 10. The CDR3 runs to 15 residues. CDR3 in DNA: TGTGCCAGCAGGCGGGACCCCACAGGGGACACTGAAGCTTTCTTT. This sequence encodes CASRRDPTGDTEAFF.

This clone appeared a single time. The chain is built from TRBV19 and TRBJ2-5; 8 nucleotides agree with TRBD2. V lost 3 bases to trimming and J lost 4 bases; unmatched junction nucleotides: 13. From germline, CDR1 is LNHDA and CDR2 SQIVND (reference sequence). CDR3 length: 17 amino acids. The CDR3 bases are TGTGCCAGTAGTATGGGATCCTTAAGCGGGGGCCTAGAGACCCAGTACTTC. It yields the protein CASSMGSLSGGLETQYF. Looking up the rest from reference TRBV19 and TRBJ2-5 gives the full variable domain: DGGITQSPKYLFRKEGQNVTLSCEQNLNHDAMYWYRQDPGQGLRLIYYSQIVNDFQKGDIAEGYSVSREKKESFPLTVTSAQKNPTAFYLCASSMGSLSGGLETQYFGPGTRLLVL.

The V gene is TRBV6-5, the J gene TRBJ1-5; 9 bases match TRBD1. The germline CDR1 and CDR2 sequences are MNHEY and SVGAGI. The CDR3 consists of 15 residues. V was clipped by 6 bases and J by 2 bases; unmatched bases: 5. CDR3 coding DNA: TGTGCCAGCAGCCTACAGGGGGCGGGCAATCAGCCCCAGCATTTT. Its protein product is CASSLQGAGNQPQHF.

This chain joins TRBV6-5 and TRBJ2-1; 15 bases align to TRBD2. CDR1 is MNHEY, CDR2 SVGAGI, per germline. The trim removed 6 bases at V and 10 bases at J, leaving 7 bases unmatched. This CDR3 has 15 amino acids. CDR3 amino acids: CASRGTSGRSLEQFF. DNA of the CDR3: TGTGCCAGCAGGGGGACTAGCGGGAGGTCATTAGAGCAGTTCTTC.

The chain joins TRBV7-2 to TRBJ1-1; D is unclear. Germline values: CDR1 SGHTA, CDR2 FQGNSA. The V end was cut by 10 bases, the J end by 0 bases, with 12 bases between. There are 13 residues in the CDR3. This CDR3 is CATSGVMNTEAFF. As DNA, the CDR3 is TGTGCCACCTCAGGTGTTATGAACACTGAAGCTTTCTTT.

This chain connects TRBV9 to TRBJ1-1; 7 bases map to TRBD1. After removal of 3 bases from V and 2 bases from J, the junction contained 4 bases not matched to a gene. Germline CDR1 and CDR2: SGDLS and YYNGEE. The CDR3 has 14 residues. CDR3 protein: CASSEGQLNTEAFF. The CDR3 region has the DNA TGTGCCAGCAGCGAGGGACAGCTAAACACTGAAGCTTTCTTT.

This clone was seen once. DNA for the CDR3: TGTGCCAGCACCGCGGGACCGCCTCACTCTGGGGCCAACGTCCTGACTTTC. This codes for CASTAGPPHSGANVLTF. The J gene is TRBJ2-6, the V gene TRBV11-2; TRBD2 might be the D (6 bases). Germline loops: CDR1 SGHAT, CDR2 FQNNGV. Trimming pared 7 bases from V and 0 bases from J, leaving 16 bases between. The CDR3 covers 17 residues.

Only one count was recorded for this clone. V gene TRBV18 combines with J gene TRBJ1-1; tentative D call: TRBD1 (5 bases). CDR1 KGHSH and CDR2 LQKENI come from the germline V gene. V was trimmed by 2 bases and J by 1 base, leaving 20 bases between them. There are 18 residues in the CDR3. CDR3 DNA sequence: TGTGCCAGCTCACCATCCAGTTCAGGGCGTCTCACGAACACTGAAGCTTTCTTT. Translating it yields CASSPSSSGRLTNTEAFF.

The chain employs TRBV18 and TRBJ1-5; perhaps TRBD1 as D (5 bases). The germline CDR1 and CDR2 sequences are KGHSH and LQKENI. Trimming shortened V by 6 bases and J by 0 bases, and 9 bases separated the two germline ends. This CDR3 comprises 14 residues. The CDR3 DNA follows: TGTGCCAGCTCGCCGGGGGTTAGCAATCAGCCCCAGCATTTT. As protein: CASSPGVSNQPQHF.

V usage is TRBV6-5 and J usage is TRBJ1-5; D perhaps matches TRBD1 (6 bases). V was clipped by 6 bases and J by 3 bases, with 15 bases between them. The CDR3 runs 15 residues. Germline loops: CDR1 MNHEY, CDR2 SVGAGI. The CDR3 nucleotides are TGTGCCAGCAGACCTACAGGGCTCGACAATCAGCCCCAGCATTTT. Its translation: CASRPTGLDNQPQHF.

The CDR3: CAVGAERDTYGYTF. DNA of the CDR3: TGTGCCGTAGGTGCTGAGAGGGACACTTATGGCTACACCTTC. The chain has TRBV10-3 and TRBJ1-2; D may be TRBD1 (6 bases). V lost 11 bases and J lost 5, with 21 bases in between. Per the germline V gene, CDR1 is ENHRY and CDR2 is SYGVKD. CDR3 length: 14 amino acids.

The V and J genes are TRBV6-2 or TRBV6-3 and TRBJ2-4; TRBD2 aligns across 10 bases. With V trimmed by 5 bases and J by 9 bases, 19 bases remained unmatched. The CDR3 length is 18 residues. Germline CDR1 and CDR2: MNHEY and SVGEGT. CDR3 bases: TGTGCCAGCAGTGCGTACCCGAGCGGGGGGGCCTCTCGGGTCATTCAGTACTTC. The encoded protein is CASSAYPSGGASRVIQYF.

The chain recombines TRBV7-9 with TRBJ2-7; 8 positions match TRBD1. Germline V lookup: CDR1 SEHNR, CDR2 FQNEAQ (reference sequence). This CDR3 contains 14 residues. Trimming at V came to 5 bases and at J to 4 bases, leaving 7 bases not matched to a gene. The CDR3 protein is CASSASGGWYEQYF. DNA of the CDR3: TGTGCCAGCAGCGCTTCAGGGGGCTGGTACGAGCAGTACTTC.

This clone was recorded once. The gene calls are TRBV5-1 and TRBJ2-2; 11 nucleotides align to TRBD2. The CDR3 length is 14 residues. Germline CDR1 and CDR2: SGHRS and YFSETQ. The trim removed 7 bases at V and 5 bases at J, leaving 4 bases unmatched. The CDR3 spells CASLGLADTGELFF. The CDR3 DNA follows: TGCGCCAGCTTGGGACTAGCGGATACCGGGGAGCTGTTTTTT.

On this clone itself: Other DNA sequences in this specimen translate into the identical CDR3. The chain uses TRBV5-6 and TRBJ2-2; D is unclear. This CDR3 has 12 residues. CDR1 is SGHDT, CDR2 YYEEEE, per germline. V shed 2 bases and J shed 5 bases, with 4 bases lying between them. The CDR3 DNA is TGTGCCAGCAGCTTTAAAACCGGGGAGCTGTTTTTT. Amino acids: CASSFKTGELFF.